This TCR beta chain was retrieved from a study of blood T cell repertoires in COVID-19. Enrolment of Seattle patients took place during active infection, and they were followed longitudinally. Methods used by the authors: For nucleated cells, counts were estimated from reference gene primer amplification. Assay: immunoSEQ multiplex PCR; the TCRdb copy retains only in-frame clones and omits some. The V and J calls and clone size are taken from that table; D and trimming were inferred from the DNA. The profile shows over 150,000 clones, 83% of them singletons. CDR1 and CDR2 from the germline V gene are LNHDA and SQIVND (reference sequence). CDR3 length: 17 residues. V shed 4 bases and J 4 bases; nucleotides not matched to a gene: 15.

The chain carries TRBV19 and TRBJ1-2; 7 bases are shared with TRBD1. Sequences were obtained from peripheral blood. This clonotype originated in a woman between 55 and 75 years old with COVID-19, enrolled during active disease. The CDR3 DNA reads as TGTGCCAGTAGTAGATCCGCGTCCCGGGCAGGGGGCTATGGCTACACCTTC. Its protein product is CASSRSASRAGGYGYTF.